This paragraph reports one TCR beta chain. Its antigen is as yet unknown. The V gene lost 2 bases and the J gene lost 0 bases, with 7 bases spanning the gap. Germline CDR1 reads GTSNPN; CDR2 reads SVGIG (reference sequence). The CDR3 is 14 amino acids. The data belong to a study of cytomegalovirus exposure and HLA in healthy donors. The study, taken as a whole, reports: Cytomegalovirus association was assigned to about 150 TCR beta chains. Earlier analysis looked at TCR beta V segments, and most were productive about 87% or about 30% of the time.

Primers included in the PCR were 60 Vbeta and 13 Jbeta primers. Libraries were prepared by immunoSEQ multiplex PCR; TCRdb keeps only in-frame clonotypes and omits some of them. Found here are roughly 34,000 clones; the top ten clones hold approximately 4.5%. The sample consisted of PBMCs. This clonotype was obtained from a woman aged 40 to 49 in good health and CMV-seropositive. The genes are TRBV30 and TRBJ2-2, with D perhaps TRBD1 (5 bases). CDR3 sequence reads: CAWSTGTNTGELFF. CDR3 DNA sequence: TGTGCCTGGAGTACAGGAACGAACACCGGGGAGCTGTTTTTT.